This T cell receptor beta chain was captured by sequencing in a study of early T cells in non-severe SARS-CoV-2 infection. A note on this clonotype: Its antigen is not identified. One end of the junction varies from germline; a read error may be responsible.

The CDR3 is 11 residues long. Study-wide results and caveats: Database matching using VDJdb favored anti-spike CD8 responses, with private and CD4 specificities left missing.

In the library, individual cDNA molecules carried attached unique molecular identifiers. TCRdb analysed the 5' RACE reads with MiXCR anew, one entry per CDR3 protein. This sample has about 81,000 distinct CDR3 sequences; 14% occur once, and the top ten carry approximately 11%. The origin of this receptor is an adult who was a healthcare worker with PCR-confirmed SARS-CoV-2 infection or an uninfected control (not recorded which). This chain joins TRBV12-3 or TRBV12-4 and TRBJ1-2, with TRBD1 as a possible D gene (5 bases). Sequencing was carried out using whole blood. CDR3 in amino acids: CASSLGTLGAF. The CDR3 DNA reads TGTGCCAGCAGTTTGGGGACCCTCGGGGCCTTC.